This TCR beta chain was found in a study of a mutant IDH1 vaccine in newly diagnosed glioma. The time point is: week 23, last vaccination. With topical imiquimod, each dose of the vaccine consisted of 300 ug of mutant IDH1 20-mer peptide. Of note for this clone: Its target is unknown.

Germline V gives CDR1 MNHNY, CDR2 SVGAGI (reference sequence). CDR3 size: 16 residues. The J segment lost 2 bases and the V segment lost 5 bases, leaving 4 bases of the junction unmatched. Some clones are missing from TCRdb's copy, which holds only in-frame ones; the method was immunoSEQ multiplex PCR. The sample yields 50,000 to 70,000 clones, around 80% seen once. Specimen: PBMCs, collected from a glioma patient whose treatment included an IDH1 peptide vaccine. The rearrangement uses TRBV6-6 and TRBJ2-5, with 14 bases that match TRBD2. The receptor was isolated from a woman aged 40 to 55 with glioma. Some clones in this sample may be carry-over from other donors' samples. The CDR3 sequence is CASSRTSGGPQETQYF. For the CDR3, the DNA is TGTGCCAGCAGTAGGACTAGCGGGGGGCCTCAAGAGACCCAGTACTTC.